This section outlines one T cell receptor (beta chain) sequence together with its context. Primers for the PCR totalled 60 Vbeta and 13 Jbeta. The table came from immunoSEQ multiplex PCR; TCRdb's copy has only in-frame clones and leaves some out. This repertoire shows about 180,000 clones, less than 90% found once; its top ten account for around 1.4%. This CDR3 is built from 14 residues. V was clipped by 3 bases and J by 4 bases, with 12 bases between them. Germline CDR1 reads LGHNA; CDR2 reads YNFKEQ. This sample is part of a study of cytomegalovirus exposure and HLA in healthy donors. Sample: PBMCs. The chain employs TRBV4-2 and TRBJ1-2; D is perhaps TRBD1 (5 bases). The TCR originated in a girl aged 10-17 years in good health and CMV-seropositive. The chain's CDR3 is CASSQDKGGYGYTF. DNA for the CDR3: TGTGCCAGCAGCCAGGACAAAGGTGGCTATGGCTACACCTTC.